These 25 T cell receptor beta chains came from one sample sequenced in a study of blood T cell repertoires in COVID-19. Clones were read by immunoSEQ multiplex PCR, and TCRdb kept only the in-frame ones, dropping some. The sample yields about 370,000 clones, more than 80% seen once. Source material: peripheral blood. The receptor set was obtained from a woman in her 30s with COVID-19, enrolled during active disease.

This clone came up once. V and J are TRBV28 and TRBJ1-5; 9 nucleotides align to TRBD1. CDR3 length: 13 residues. The germline CDR1 and CDR2 sequences are MDHEN and SYDVKM. Trimming cost V 8 bases and J 9 bases; bases outside gene matches: 8. CDR3 DNA: TGTGCCAGCTGGGACAGGGCAGGAGGGCCCCAGCATTTT. Protein: CASWDRAGGPQHF.

This clone appeared once. The V and J genes are TRBV27 and TRBJ1-2, with unresolved D. The V gene lost 3 bases and the J gene lost 4 bases, with 9 bases spanning the gap. Germline lookup yields CDR1 MNHEY and CDR2 SMNVEV (reference sequence). CDR3 length equals 13 residues. CDR3: CASSFGPLYGYTF. CDR3 nucleotide sequence: TGTGCCAGCAGTTTTGGGCCCCTCTATGGCTACACCTTC.

Here the CDR3 DNA reads TGTGCCAGCAGCTCAAGGACAGGGGTGAACACTGAAGCTTTCTTT. It codes for CASSSRTGVNTEAFF. The chain recombines TRBV14 with TRBJ1-1, with 9 bases aligning to TRBD1. Germline V gives CDR1 SGHDN, CDR2 FVKESK. V trimming: 5 bases; J trimming: 0 bases; junction bases outside the gene matches: 4. This CDR3 is built from 15 residues.

The chain joins TRBV7-6 to TRBJ2-1, with 8 nucleotides matching TRBD2. The CDR3 totals 18 residues. V lost 5 bases and J lost 0; bases outside the gene matches: 12. Germline-derived CDR1 and CDR2 are SGHVS and FNYEAQ. CDR3 in DNA: TGTGCCAGCAGCCCTCTAGCGGGCGCCCACAGCTCCTACAATGAGCAGTTCTTC. Translating it yields CASSPLAGAHSSYNEQFF. The full variable domain, in which reference TRBV7-6 and TRBJ2-1 provide the parts outside the CDR3, is GAGVSQSPRYKVTKRGQDVALRCDPISGHVSLYWYRQALGQGPEFLTYFNYEAQQDKSGLPNDRFSAERPEGSISTLTIQRTEQRDSAMYRCASSPLAGAHSSYNEQFFGPGTRLTVL.

The gene calls are TRBV9 and TRBJ1-6; 10 bases line up with TRBD1. J gave up 0 bases and V 3 bases, and 9 bases lay outside the gene matches. Per germline, CDR1 SGDLS and CDR2 YYNGEE. This CDR3 is 19 amino acids long. CDR3 amino acids: CASSGGTGDWSSYNSPLHF. The DNA for the CDR3 is TGTGCCAGCAGCGGGGGGACAGGGGACTGGAGCTCCTATAATTCACCCCTCCACTTT.

The chain couples TRBV7-8 to TRBJ1-4; D perhaps matches TRBD1 (5 bases). The ends were cut back, 4 bases at V and 10 bases at J, with 19 bases in the middle. The CDR3 has 15 amino acids. Germline loops: CDR1 SGHVS, CDR2 FQNEAQ. CDR3 region: CASSSYGGTVGKLFF. The DNA for the CDR3 is TGTGCCAGCAGCTCGTACGGAGGGACGGTAGGAAAACTGTTTTTT.

The V call is TRBV5-1, the J call TRBJ1-1, with TRBD1 matching 7 bases. Looked up from germline, CDR1 is SGHRS and CDR2 is YFSETQ. This CDR3 contains 13 residues. V shed 3 bases, J shed 9 bases, and the junction held 8 bases outside the gene matches. The DNA for the CDR3 is TGCGCCAGCAGCTCCCAGGGGGAGCGGCAAGCTTTCTTT. This encodes CASSSQGERQAFF. The full variable domain, completed using reference TRBV5-1 and TRBJ1-1, is KAGVTQTPRYLIKTRGQQVTLSCSPISGHRSVSWYQQTPGQGLQFLFEYFSETQRNKGNFPGRFSGRQFSNSRSEMNVSTLELGDSALYLCASSSQGERQAFFGQGTRLTVV.

J is TRBJ1-1 and V is TRBV6-5; D call uncertain. The V end was cut by 6 bases, the J end by 0 bases, with 8 bases between. This CDR3 is 13 amino acids long. Germline lookup yields CDR1 MNHEY and CDR2 SVGAGI. For the CDR3, the DNA is TGTGCCAGCAGAATCCACATGAACACTGAAGCTTTCTTT. Translation: CASRIHMNTEAFF.

The chain employs TRBV19 and TRBJ2-3, with TRBD2 identical over 9 bases. The CDR3 is 16 amino acids. Germline trimming cut 5 bases from V and 1 base from J; bases unmatched to any gene: 7. The germline V gene encodes CDR1 LNHDA and CDR2 SQIVND (reference sequence). The CDR3 reads CASSAERTSGTDTQYF. In nucleotides, the CDR3 is TGTGCCAGTAGTGCAGAGAGGACTAGCGGCACAGATACGCAGTATTTT. The full variable domain, in which reference TRBV19 and TRBJ2-3 provide the parts outside the CDR3, is DGGITQSPKYLFRKEGQNVTLSCEQNLNHDAMYWYRQDPGQGLRLIYYSQIVNDFQKGDIAEGYSVSREKKESFPLTVTSAQKNPTAFYLCASSAERTSGTDTQYFGPGTRLTVL.

The chain carries TRBV28 and TRBJ1-2; 8 bases line up with TRBD1. The CDR3 runs to 17 residues. CDR1 and CDR2 (germline): MDHEN, SYDVKM. Trimming at V came to 4 bases and at J to 8 bases, leaving 18 bases not matched to a gene. The DNA for the CDR3 is TGTGCCAGCAGTTACGGACAGGGCCTATCGGCTCGAAGGGGCTACACCTTC. Encoded protein: CASSYGQGLSARRGYTF.

The V and J genes are TRBV7-2 and TRBJ1-4; D gene ambiguous. CDR1 SGHTA and CDR2 FQGNSA come from the germline V gene. The CDR3 spans 16 residues. V dropped 4 bases and J dropped 0 bases, with 12 bases sitting between them. In DNA, the CDR3 is TGTGCCAGCAGCTCAACCGGGTTTGCAACTAATGAAAAACTGTTTTTT. Protein sequence: CASSSTGFATNEKLFF.

This chain connects TRBV10-2 to TRBJ1-1; 12 bases are a match to TRBD1. The CDR3 has 15 amino acids. Germline assignment: CDR1 WSHSY and CDR2 SAAADI. The junction had 7 bases not matched to a gene; V was cut back by 6 bases and J by 5 bases. CDR3: CASRGDRGRSTEAFF. CDR3 sequence (DNA): TGCGCCAGCAGAGGGGACAGGGGGCGGTCGACTGAAGCTTTCTTT.

The chain combines TRBV6-6 with TRBJ1-2; 9 bases are shared with TRBD1. The germline gives CDR1 MNHNY, CDR2 SVGAGI (reference sequence). V dropped 7 bases and J dropped 8; count of bases not matched to a gene: 17. The CDR3 is 16 residues long. The CDR3 loop reads CASTSGTGPYSSGYTF. The DNA for the CDR3 is TGTGCCAGCACGTCCGGGACAGGGCCTTACTCTTCGGGCTACACCTTC.

The chain uses TRBV3-1 (or the pseudogene TRBV3-2) and TRBJ2-6; perhaps TRBD2 as D (6 bases). Trimming stripped 0 bases from V and 4 bases from J, with 13 bases between. The V gene's germline CDR1 is LGHDT and CDR2 YNNKEL (reference sequence). CDR3 length: 17 amino acids. CDR3 loop: CASSQEGGATGANVLTF. CDR3 DNA sequence: TGTGCCAGCAGCCAAGAAGGAGGGGCTACCGGGGCCAACGTCCTGACTTTC.

Turning to this clone: Other nucleotide sequences from this sample produce the same CDR3. The chain uses TRBV9 and TRBJ1-5; maybe TRBD1 (6 bases). The CDR3 spans 15 residues. The V end was cut by 3 bases, the J end by 6 bases, with 16 bases between. Germline values: CDR1 SGDLS, CDR2 YYNGEE. CDR3 in amino acids: CASSGSGHPGQPQHF. Written as DNA, the CDR3 is TGTGCCAGCAGCGGGTCGGGACACCCGGGTCAGCCCCAGCATTTT.

The chain joins TRBV28 to TRBJ1-2; TRBD1 agrees at 7 bases. The CDR3 is made up of 14 amino acids. The junction had 11 bases not matched to a gene; V was cut back by 6 bases and J by 7 bases. Looked up from germline, CDR1 is MDHEN and CDR2 is SYDVKM. CDR3 in DNA: TGTGCCAGCAGCTCAGACAGGGCGCGTGGTGGCTACACCTTC. Encoded protein: CASSSDRARGGYTF.

The V and J genes are TRBV27 and TRBJ1-3; D not resolved. The CDR3 extends over 14 amino acids. V was pared by 10 bases and J by 1 base, with 14 bases between. CDR1 and CDR2 from the germline V gene are MNHEY and SMNVEV (reference sequence). The CDR3 sequence: CATRGLASGNTIYF. In DNA, the CDR3 is TGTGCCACCCGCGGGCTAGCTTCTGGAAACACCATATATTTT.

This chain joins TRBV10-3 and TRBJ2-3; 15 bases line up with TRBD2. The CDR3 runs to 17 residues. V lost 6 bases to trimming and J lost 3 bases; unmatched junction nucleotides: 7. Looked up from germline, CDR1 is ENHRY and CDR2 is SYGVKD. The CDR3 here is CAISRTSGGAGTDTQYF. CDR3 sequence (DNA): TGTGCCATCAGCCGGACTAGCGGGGGGGCCGGTACAGATACGCAGTATTTT.

As regards this clone: Other DNA sequences from this sample encode an identical CDR3 as well. This chain connects TRBV5-4 to TRBJ2-3; TRBD2 matches 11 bases. J gave up 1 base and V 4 bases, and 2 bases lay outside the gene matches. The CDR3 covers 15 residues. The V gene's germline CDR1 is SGHNT and CDR2 YYREEE (reference sequence). CDR3 protein: CASSLLAGGTDTQYF. CDR3 in DNA: TGTGCCAGCAGCCTACTAGCGGGAGGCACAGATACGCAGTATTTT.

The V gene is TRBV18, the J gene TRBJ2-5; D possibly corresponds to TRBD2 (5 bases). Trimming took 2 bases from V and 5 from J, leaving 15 bases between them. The CDR3 runs 15 residues. Germline lookup yields CDR1 KGHSH and CDR2 LQKENI. In DNA form, the CDR3 reads TGTGCCAGCTCACCAGCGGGCTCTGCCGGGGAGACCCAGTACTTC. Protein sequence: CASSPAGSAGETQYF.

This chain's CDR3 is CASSIDRQGNGYTF. The DNA of the CDR3 is TGTGCCAGTAGTATAGATCGACAGGGGAATGGCTACACCTTC. The gene calls are TRBV19 and TRBJ1-2; 8 bases are a match to TRBD1. The CDR3 is made up of 14 amino acids. Germline lookup yields CDR1 LNHDA and CDR2 SQIVND (reference sequence). The V and J ends lost 0 bases and 6 bases, in that order; junction bases with no gene match: 3.

This clone was seen more than once but under ten times. The chain couples TRBV11-2 to TRBJ2-2; unclear D gene. CDR1 and CDR2 from the germline V gene are SGHAT and FQNNGV. CDR3 length: 13 amino acids. Trimming shortened V by 1 base and J by 4 bases, and 4 bases separated the two germline ends. In DNA, the CDR3 is TGTGCCAGCAGCTTAGGACTCACCGGGGAGCTGTTTTTT. This encodes CASSLGLTGELFF.

This clone was detected once. The chain has TRBV4-3 and TRBJ2-1, with TRBD2 identical over 9 bases. The ends lost 0 bases at V and 4 bases at J; junction bases unmatched: 7. This CDR3 has 17 amino acids. Germline loops: CDR1 LGHNA, CDR2 YSLEER. CDR3 region: CASSQDPLSGRYNEQFF. The CDR3 region has the DNA TGCGCCAGCAGCCAAGATCCTCTGAGCGGGAGGTACAATGAGCAGTTCTTC.

This chain uses TRBV12-3 or TRBV12-4 with TRBJ2-5; TRBD1 might be the D (5 bases). The CDR3 has 13 residues. Trimming removed 1 base at V and 5 bases at J, with 8 bases between. This CDR3 is CASSLGQLETQYF. The CDR3 DNA reads TGTGCCAGCAGTTTAGGACAGCTGGAGACCCAGTACTTC.

The chain joins TRBV19 to TRBJ2-5; TRBD1 might be the D (6 bases). The CDR3 runs 15 residues. Germline CDR1 and CDR2: LNHDA and SQIVND (reference sequence). Trimming took 1 base from V and 2 from J, leaving 11 bases between them. CDR3 amino acids: CASSIVGTFQETQYF. The CDR3 DNA follows: TGTGCCAGTAGTATAGTCGGGACATTTCAAGAGACCCAGTACTTC.